This TCR beta chain came from a study of blood T cell repertoires in COVID-19. On the study more broadly: Material from acute and convalescent COVID-19 was sourced from the United States, Italy and Spain.

Participants were aged roughly 18 to 95 years, lived in 20 to 25 US areas, and enrolled virtually. Either two negative PCRs, clearance, or symptom resolution qualified Cohort 3 donors as recovered. The repertoire was sequenced with immunoSEQ multiplex PCR; TCRdb's copy has only in-frame clones and lacks some. Altogether approximately 300,000 clones are present, over 75% being singletons, with the ten largest covering about 4.3%. CDR1 and CDR2 (germline): SEHNR, FQNEAQ (reference sequence). V was pared by 5 bases and J by 1 base, with 2 bases of the junction left unmatched. This CDR3 is built from 14 residues. For this clone: A much larger clone lies one base from this, so it may be a read error.

Material: PBMCs or T cells enriched from blood (not recorded which). The rearrangement uses TRBV7-9 and TRBJ1-1, with 9 bases lining up with TRBD1. This TCR derives from a woman between 25 and 40 years old who had recovered from COVID-19. The CDR3 DNA is TGTGCCAGCAGCCCGGACAGGGGGAACACTGAAGCTTTCTTT. Its translation is CASSPDRGNTEAFF.